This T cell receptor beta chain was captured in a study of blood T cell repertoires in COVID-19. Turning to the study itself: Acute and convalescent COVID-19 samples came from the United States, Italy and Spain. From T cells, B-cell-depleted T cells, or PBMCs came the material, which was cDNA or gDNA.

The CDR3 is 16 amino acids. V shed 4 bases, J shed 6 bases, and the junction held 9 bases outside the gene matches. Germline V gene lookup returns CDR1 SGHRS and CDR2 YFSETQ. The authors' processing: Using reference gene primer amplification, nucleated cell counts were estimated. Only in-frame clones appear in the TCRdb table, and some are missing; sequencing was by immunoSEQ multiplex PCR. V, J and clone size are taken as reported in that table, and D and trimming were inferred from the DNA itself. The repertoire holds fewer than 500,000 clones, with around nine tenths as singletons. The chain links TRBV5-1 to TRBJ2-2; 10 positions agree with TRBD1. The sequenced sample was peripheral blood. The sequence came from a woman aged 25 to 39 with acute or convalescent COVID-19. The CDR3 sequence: CASSLPGQGSAGELFF. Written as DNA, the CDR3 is TGCGCCAGCAGCCTACCGGGACAGGGGTCTGCCGGGGAGCTGTTTTTT.